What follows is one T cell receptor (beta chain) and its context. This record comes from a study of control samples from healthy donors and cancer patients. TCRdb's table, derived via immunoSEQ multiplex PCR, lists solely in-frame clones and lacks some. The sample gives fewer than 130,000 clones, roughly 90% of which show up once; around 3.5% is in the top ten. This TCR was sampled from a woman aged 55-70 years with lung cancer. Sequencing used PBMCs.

The CDR3 region is CSVREGQRNTEAFF. Written as DNA, the CDR3 is TGCAGCGTCCGAGAGGGGCAGCGGAACACTGAAGCTTTCTTT. V usage is TRBV29-1 and J usage is TRBJ1-1; tentative D call: TRBD1 (5 bases). Germline values: CDR1 SQVTM, CDR2 ANQGSEA. The CDR3 covers 14 residues. Trimming removed 6 bases from V and 1 base from J, with 15 bases in between.